Listed below are T cell receptor beta chains from one sample, sequenced in a study of T cell changes during pregnancy in multiple sclerosis. Only in-frame clones appear in the TCRdb table, and some are missing; sequencing was by immunoSEQ multiplex PCR. The data hold 30,000 to 35,000 clones, with around nine tenths observed a single time. The specimen comprised CD8+ T cells from peripheral blood mononuclear cells, sampled in the third trimester of pregnancy. The receptors derive from a female donor with multiple sclerosis, enrolled in a pregnancy study. CDR3s include the opening cysteine and the closing phenylalanine or tryptophan. D genes are given only for firm matches. Size is stated for part of the rows, as once, few or many counts, or as a class when the clone is expanded.

TRBV7-2	17	TRBJ2-7	.	.	CASSSPPTSPSSYEQYF	TGTGCCAGCAGCTCCCCCCCGACTAGTCCCAGCTCCTACGAGCAGTACTTC
TRBV2	15	TRBJ2-7	TRBD1	.	CASSEARTGRIEQYF	TGTGCCAGCAGTGAAGCGCGGACAGGACGCATCGAGCAGTACTTC
TRBV23-1	16	TRBJ1-1	TRBD1	.	CASSQVNRGEGAEAFF	TGCGCCAGCAGTCAAGTAAACAGGGGAGAGGGGGCTGAAGCTTTCTTT
TRBV15	15	TRBJ1-4	.	.	CATSRVGARDEKLFF	TGTGCCACCAGCAGAGTGGGGGCTCGAGATGAAAAACTGTTTTTT
TRBV14	16	TRBJ2-3	TRBD2	.	CASRSLAGGPGDTQYF	TGTGCCAGCAGATCACTAGCGGGGGGGCCCGGGGATACGCAGTATTTT
TRBV5-8	15	TRBJ1-5	.	.	CASSLDNDFNQPQHF	TGTGCCAGCAGCTTGGACAACGACTTCAATCAGCCCCAGCATTTT
TRBV4-3	17	TRBJ1-1	TRBD1	.	CASSQSPSETGTTEAFF	TGCGCCAGCAGCCAAAGTCCATCCGAGACAGGGACGACTGAAGCTTTCTTT
TRBV10-3	15	TRBJ2-5	TRBD2	.	CAIRGTSDFQETQYF	TGTGCCATCAGGGGGACTAGCGATTTTCAAGAGACCCAGTACTTC
TRBV5-4	15	TRBJ2-5	TRBD1	once	CASSWLQGVGKTQYF	TGTGCCAGCAGCTGGCTACAGGGGGTGGGGAAAACCCAGTACTTC
TRBV5-1	15	TRBJ2-7	.	.	CASSFLTVFGGEQYF	TGCGCCAGCAGCTTCCTGACGGTCTTCGGGGGCGAGCAGTACTTC
TRBV19	13	TRBJ1-2	TRBD1	.	CASSKQGDYGYTF	TGTGCCAGTAGTAAACAGGGGGACTATGGCTACACCTTC
TRBV7-6	13	TRBJ1-1	.	.	CASSSGGNTEAFF	TGTGCCAGCAGCTCTGGCGGAAACACTGAAGCTTTCTTT
TRBV27	14	TRBJ1-2	TRBD1	.	CASSSPQTGSGYTF	TGTGCCAGCAGTTCCCCTCAGACAGGGTCTGGCTACACCTTC
TRBV7-8	20	TRBJ2-2	TRBD2	.	CASSGRTSGTGVPNTGELFF	TGTGCCAGCAGCGGCCGGACTAGCGGGACGGGGGTTCCGAACACCGGGGAGCTGTTTTTT
TRBV7-8	14	TRBJ1-5	.	.	CASSSTESYQPQHF	TGTGCCAGCAGTTCGACAGAAAGTTATCAGCCCCAGCATTTT
TRBV13	15	TRBJ2-7	TRBD1	few	CASSSRTGNTYEQYF	TGTGCCAGCAGCTCCCGGACAGGGAACACCTACGAGCAGTACTTC
TRBV12-5	12	TRBJ2-7	TRBD1	.	CASGSDRGEQYF	TGTGCTAGTGGTTCGGACAGGGGCGAGCAGTACTTC
TRBV4-1	14	TRBJ2-7	.	.	CASSPGAGFYEQYF	TGCGCCAGCAGCCCGGGCGCGGGTTTCTACGAGCAGTACTTC
TRBV12-5	14	TRBJ1-1	.	.	CASGLDGHHTEAFF	TGTGCTAGTGGTTTGGATGGCCATCACACTGAAGCTTTCTTT
TRBV7-3	15	TRBJ2-5	TRBD2	.	CASSLAGGGHETQYF	TGTGCCAGCAGCTTAGCGGGGGGGGGCCACGAGACCCAGTACTTC
TRBV29-1	12	TRBJ1-1	TRBD1	.	CSAGGFNTEAFF	TGCAGCGCAGGGGGCTTCAACACTGAAGCTTTCTTT
TRBV6-1	13	TRBJ2-7	.	.	CASSDRQRHEQYF	TGTGCCAGCAGCGACCGACAGCGCCACGAGCAGTACTTC
TRBV19	14	TRBJ1-4	TRBD1	.	CASSPGQGVGKLFF	TGTGCCAGTAGCCCGGGACAGGGAGTAGGAAAACTGTTTTTT
TRBV19	12	TRBJ2-7	TRBD1	.	CASRGGTYEQYF	TGTGCCAGCCGAGGGGGCACCTACGAGCAGTACTTC
TRBV19	15	TRBJ2-5	TRBD1	.	CASSTHRGLRETQYF	TGTGCCAGTAGTACCCACAGGGGGCTACGCGAGACCCAGTACTTC
TRBV30	15	TRBJ1-2	.	.	CAWSGPGIANYGYTF	TGTGCCTGGAGTGGACCCGGGATAGCTAACTATGGCTACACCTTC
TRBV6-4	15	TRBJ1-1	TRBD1	.	CASSDGDRGRAEAFF	TGTGCCAGCAGTGACGGGGACAGGGGGAGGGCTGAAGCTTTCTTT